This TCR beta chain was recovered during a study of T cell changes during pregnancy in multiple sclerosis. Profiled with immunoSEQ multiplex PCR; TCRdb holds only in-frame clones, not every one. Of around 99,000 clones in the sample, roughly 90% are singletons; the top ten hold around 0.8%. The germline V gene has CDR1 SGHVS and CDR2 FQNEAQ. This CDR3 comprises 15 residues. V lost 4 bases, J lost 6 bases, and 9 bases stayed unmatched. The material was peripheral blood, obtained in the third trimester of pregnancy. The sequence was obtained from a female donor in good health, enrolled as a control in a pregnancy study. V usage is TRBV7-8 and J usage is TRBJ1-5; 7 nucleotides agree with TRBD1. This chain's CDR3 is CASSSTGSSGQPQHF. DNA for the CDR3: TGTGCCAGCAGCTCGACAGGGTCATCAGGTCAGCCCCAGCATTTT. Full variable domain (outside the CDR3, taken from reference TRBV7-8 and TRBJ1-5): GAGVSQSPRYKVAKRGQDVALRCDPISGHVSLFWYQQALGQGPEFLTYFQNEAQLDKSGLPSDRFFAERPEGSVSTLKIQRTQQEDSAVYLCASSSTGSSGQPQHFGDGTRLSIL.